This is a list of T cell receptor beta chains from one sample in a study of blood T cell repertoires in COVID-19. Profiled with immunoSEQ multiplex PCR; TCRdb holds only in-frame clones, not every one. This sample yields around 620,000 clones, of which about 90% are seen a single time; about 0.24% belongs to the top ten. The sample consisted of peripheral blood. Receptor source: a woman aged 18-35 years with acute or convalescent COVID-19. Each CDR3 is given with its conserved first and last residue. A D gene is named only where the DNA matches it firmly. Expanded clones are given a class, and other clones once, few, many or no size at all.

abundance: NA; v_gene: TRBV2; d_gene: TRBD1; j_gene: TRBJ1-5; CDR3nt: TGTGCCAGCAGGGCACAGGGGAGTGAGCCCCAGCATTTT; CDR3aa: CASRAQGSEPQHF
abundance: once; v_gene: TRBV5-8; d_gene: TRBD1; j_gene: TRBJ2-3; CDR3nt: TGTGCCAGCAGCTTAGAGGGGGCGCGGAAGGATACGCAGTATTTT; CDR3aa: CASSLEGARKDTQYF
abundance: NA; v_gene: TRBV19; d_gene: NA; j_gene: TRBJ1-6; CDR3nt: TGTGCCAGTAGTAGGCAGGGGAATTCACCCCTCCACTTT; CDR3aa: CASSRQGNSPLHF
abundance: NA; v_gene: TRBV24-1; d_gene: TRBD1; j_gene: TRBJ2-1; CDR3nt: TGTGCCACCAGGGGGACAGGGAACAATGAGCAGTTCTTC; CDR3aa: CATRGTGNNEQFF
abundance: NA; v_gene: TRBV19; d_gene: NA; j_gene: TRBJ1-1; CDR3nt: TGTGCCAGTAGGAGGGTTTTCATGAACACTGAAGCTTTCTTT; CDR3aa: CASRRVFMNTEAFF
abundance: once; v_gene: TRBV4-2; d_gene: TRBD1; j_gene: TRBJ1-2; CDR3nt: TGTGCCAGCAGCCAAGAAGGAAACCGGGACAGGGGTAACGATGGCTACACCTTC; CDR3aa: CASSQEGNRDRGNDGYTF
abundance: NA; v_gene: TRBV4-1; d_gene: TRBD1; j_gene: TRBJ1-5; CDR3nt: TGCGCCAGCAGCCAAGAGGACAGGTTAGGAAATCAGCCCCAGCATTTT; CDR3aa: CASSQEDRLGNQPQHF
abundance: NA; v_gene: TRBV9; d_gene: NA; j_gene: TRBJ2-5; CDR3nt: TGTGCCAGCAGCGCCAGGTTGAGACAAGAGACCCAGTACTTC; CDR3aa: CASSARLRQETQYF
abundance: NA; v_gene: TRBV7-9; d_gene: NA; j_gene: TRBJ1-2; CDR3nt: TGTGCCAGCAGCACTTCCCGAGAGGACTGGGGCTATGGCTACACCTTC; CDR3aa: CASSTSREDWGYGYTF
abundance: NA; v_gene: TRBV6-1; d_gene: NA; j_gene: TRBJ1-1; CDR3nt: TGTGCCAGCAGTGAACGTGAGGAAGCTTTCTTT; CDR3aa: CASSEREEAFF
abundance: NA; v_gene: TRBV2; d_gene: NA; j_gene: TRBJ1-2; CDR3nt: TGTGCCAGCAGTGAGGAGGCTAACTATGGCTACACCTTC; CDR3aa: CASSEEANYGYTF
abundance: NA; v_gene: TRBV12-5; d_gene: NA; j_gene: TRBJ1-4; CDR3nt: TGTGCTAGTGGGGCATCTGCGGGAGGACGGCCTAATGAAAAACTGTTTTTT; CDR3aa: CASGASAGGRPNEKLFF
abundance: NA; v_gene: TRBV21-1; d_gene: NA; j_gene: TRBJ1-2; CDR3nt: TGTGCCAGCAGTGGACCTCAGGACAATAATCTCTATGGCTACACCTTC; CDR3aa: CASSGPQDNNLYGYTF
abundance: NA; v_gene: TRBV4-3; d_gene: TRBD1; j_gene: TRBJ1-2; CDR3nt: TGCGCCAGCAGCCATCTCGGACAGGGAGAGGAGTATGGCTACACCTTC; CDR3aa: CASSHLGQGEEYGYTF
abundance: NA; v_gene: TRBV2; d_gene: TRBD1; j_gene: TRBJ1-4; CDR3nt: TGTGCCAGCAGCACTCCTGGGACAGGACTTAATGAAAAACTGTTTTTT; CDR3aa: CASSTPGTGLNEKLFF
abundance: once; v_gene: TRBV11-2; d_gene: TRBD1; j_gene: TRBJ1-2; CDR3nt: TGTGCCAGCAGCGGACCAGGGGGTTATGGCTACACCTTC; CDR3aa: CASSGPGGYGYTF
abundance: NA; v_gene: TRBV24-1; d_gene: TRBD1; j_gene: TRBJ2-1; CDR3nt: TGTGCCACCAGTGATACCGGGGACAGGGTTTCCAATGAGCAGTTCTTC; CDR3aa: CATSDTGDRVSNEQFF
abundance: NA; v_gene: TRBV7-8; d_gene: TRBD1; j_gene: TRBJ2-3; CDR3nt: TGTGCCAGCAGCTTAGGGACAGGGAGAGATACGCAGTATTTT; CDR3aa: CASSLGTGRDTQYF
abundance: once; v_gene: TRBV28; d_gene: NA; j_gene: TRBJ1-4; CDR3nt: TGTGCCAGCAGCTGGGGGCGATATGGTGAAAAACTGTTTTTT; CDR3aa: CASSWGRYGEKLFF
abundance: NA; v_gene: TRBV3-1/TRBV3-2; d_gene: NA; j_gene: TRBJ2-1; CDR3nt: TGTGCCAGCAGCCAAGATTCCGGGGTTCTGTTCTTC; CDR3aa: CASSQDSGVLFF
abundance: NA; v_gene: TRBV7-9; d_gene: TRBD1; j_gene: TRBJ2-7; CDR3nt: TGTGCCAGCACCCGGGACAGGGGTCTTGGCGAGCAGTACTTC; CDR3aa: CASTRDRGLGEQYF
abundance: NA; v_gene: TRBV2; d_gene: NA; j_gene: TRBJ2-2; CDR3nt: TGTGCCAGCACCCCCACCGGGAGGGAGCTGTTTTTT; CDR3aa: CASTPTGRELFF
abundance: NA; v_gene: TRBV29-1; d_gene: TRBD1; j_gene: TRBJ1-2; CDR3nt: TGCAGCGTTGAGAGACAGGGAGTCCCTAGTGACGGCTACACCTTC; CDR3aa: CSVERQGVPSDGYTF
abundance: NA; v_gene: TRBV5-1; d_gene: TRBD1; j_gene: TRBJ2-2; CDR3nt: TGCGCCAGCAGCCTCCTCGACAGGGGGTCCACCGGGGAGCTGTTTTTT; CDR3aa: CASSLLDRGSTGELFF
abundance: NA; v_gene: TRBV18; d_gene: NA; j_gene: TRBJ1-2; CDR3nt: TGTGCCAGCTCACCAGCTGGGCATGGCTACACCTTC; CDR3aa: CASSPAGHGYTF
abundance: NA; v_gene: TRBV5-1; d_gene: NA; j_gene: TRBJ2-7; CDR3nt: TGCGCCAGCAGCTTGGGAATCGGGACAACAGGTTCGGACGAGCAGTACTTC; CDR3aa: CASSLGIGTTGSDEQYF
abundance: NA; v_gene: TRBV6-1; d_gene: TRBD1; j_gene: TRBJ1-5; CDR3nt: TGTGCCAGCAGTGAAATGGGGGGACAGTCTAGCAATCAGCCCCAGCATTTT; CDR3aa: CASSEMGGQSSNQPQHF
abundance: NA; v_gene: TRBV2; d_gene: NA; j_gene: TRBJ2-1; CDR3nt: TGTGCCAGCAGCGGCAATGAGCAGTTCTTC; CDR3aa: CASSGNEQFF
abundance: NA; v_gene: TRBV19; d_gene: TRBD1; j_gene: TRBJ1-6; CDR3nt: TGTGCCAGTAGTGTGGACAGGGCTTCCTATAATTCACCCCTCCACTTT; CDR3aa: CASSVDRASYNSPLHF
abundance: NA; v_gene: TRBV4-1; d_gene: TRBD1; j_gene: TRBJ1-2; CDR3nt: TGCGCCAGCAGCCAAGATATAATAGGAGGACAGGACTATGGCTACACCTTC; CDR3aa: CASSQDIIGGQDYGYTF
abundance: NA; v_gene: TRBV7-9; d_gene: NA; j_gene: TRBJ2-2; CDR3nt: TGTGCCAGCAGCTCCCCGGGACTGAACACCGGGGAGCTGTTTTTT; CDR3aa: CASSSPGLNTGELFF
abundance: NA; v_gene: TRBV11-2; d_gene: TRBD2; j_gene: TRBJ2-2; CDR3nt: TGTGCCAGCAGCTTAGCGGGGGGGCCATGGACCGGGGAGCTGTTTTTT; CDR3aa: CASSLAGGPWTGELFF
abundance: NA; v_gene: TRBV23-1; d_gene: NA; j_gene: TRBJ1-2; CDR3nt: TGCGCCAGCAGTCAATTCAATACGGTCCTTTCCGGCTACACCTTC; CDR3aa: CASSQFNTVLSGYTF
abundance: NA; v_gene: TRBV19; d_gene: NA; j_gene: TRBJ1-1; CDR3nt: TGTGCCAGTGGAGTCACCCAGAACACTGAAGCTTTCTTT; CDR3aa: CASGVTQNTEAFF
abundance: NA; v_gene: TRBV15; d_gene: TRBD1; j_gene: TRBJ1-2; CDR3nt: TGTGCCACCAGCCCCCCAGGGGGCAGCTATGGCTACACCTTC; CDR3aa: CATSPPGGSYGYTF
abundance: NA; v_gene: TRBV4-1; d_gene: NA; j_gene: TRBJ2-7; CDR3nt: TGCGCCAGCAGTCGAAACTTAGCGGCCTACGAGCAGTACTTC; CDR3aa: CASSRNLAAYEQYF
abundance: NA; v_gene: TRBV28; d_gene: TRBD1; j_gene: TRBJ1-6; CDR3nt: TGTGCCAGCAGCCTCCCTCGGGGTAAATGGGACAGGGGATCACCCCTCCACTTT; CDR3aa: CASSLPRGKWDRGSPLHF
abundance: NA; v_gene: TRBV20-1; d_gene: NA; j_gene: TRBJ2-5; CDR3nt: TGCAGTGCCCCACAGCAAGAGACCCAGTACTTC; CDR3aa: CSAPQQETQYF
abundance: NA; v_gene: TRBV12-3/TRBV12-4; d_gene: NA; j_gene: TRBJ2-1; CDR3nt: TGTGCCAGCACCCCTCGCAGGGTAGGTGAGCAGTTCTTC; CDR3aa: CASTPRRVGEQFF
abundance: NA; v_gene: TRBV19; d_gene: TRBD1; j_gene: TRBJ1-1; CDR3nt: TGTGCCAGTAGTCTTACCGGGACAGCCCTTGGGGCTTTCTTT; CDR3aa: CASSLTGTALGAFF
abundance: NA; v_gene: TRBV6-6; d_gene: NA; j_gene: TRBJ1-2; CDR3nt: TGTGCCAGCTTACTAGCGCATCCGGGGGGCTACACCTTC; CDR3aa: CASLLAHPGGYTF
abundance: NA; v_gene: TRBV5-6; d_gene: TRBD1; j_gene: TRBJ1-1; CDR3nt: TGTGCCAGCAGCTTAATTGACAGGGGCACTGAAGCTTTCTTT; CDR3aa: CASSLIDRGTEAFF
abundance: NA; v_gene: TRBV9; d_gene: TRBD2; j_gene: TRBJ2-7; CDR3nt: TGTGCCAGCAGCAGGACTAGCGGGGGGCCCTCCTACGAGCAGTACTTC; CDR3aa: CASSRTSGGPSYEQYF
abundance: NA; v_gene: TRBV4-1; d_gene: NA; j_gene: TRBJ1-2; CDR3nt: TGCGCCAGCAGCCAAGAAGGGTCCAGCCCTCTAGGGGAAGGCTACACCTTC; CDR3aa: CASSQEGSSPLGEGYTF
abundance: NA; v_gene: TRBV5-8; d_gene: NA; j_gene: TRBJ1-2; CDR3nt: TGTGCCAGCAGCTTAACAGGGAGTGATGGCTACACCTTC; CDR3aa: CASSLTGSDGYTF
abundance: NA; v_gene: TRBV18; d_gene: TRBD1; j_gene: TRBJ2-7; CDR3nt: TGTGCCAGCTCCCTGGGACAGGGCTCCTCCTACGAGCAGTACTTC; CDR3aa: CASSLGQGSSYEQYF
abundance: NA; v_gene: TRBV19; d_gene: TRBD2; j_gene: TRBJ2-1; CDR3nt: TGTGCCAGTAGTATAGAATCAGCGGGGGGGACGGGTGAGCAGTTCTTC; CDR3aa: CASSIESAGGTGEQFF
abundance: NA; v_gene: TRBV24-1; d_gene: NA; j_gene: TRBJ2-5; CDR3nt: TGTGCCACCAGTGATTTTACAGGGAGGGCGGAGACCCAGTACTTC; CDR3aa: CATSDFTGRAETQYF
abundance: NA; v_gene: TRBV21-1; d_gene: NA; j_gene: TRBJ2-7; CDR3nt: TGTGCCAGCCGGACCAGCGGGGGAGACTACGAGCAGTACTTC; CDR3aa: CASRTSGGDYEQYF
abundance: NA; v_gene: TRBV19; d_gene: TRBD1; j_gene: TRBJ2-1; CDR3nt: TGTGCCAGTACCCTCACCGAGGGACAGGTGGACAATGAGCAGTTCTTC; CDR3aa: CASTLTEGQVDNEQFF
abundance: NA; v_gene: TRBV7-2; d_gene: TRBD2; j_gene: TRBJ2-7; CDR3nt: TGTGCCAGCAGCTTAGCGGTCGGATGGAGCGGGGGGGTAGGCGAGCAGTACTTC; CDR3aa: CASSLAVGWSGGVGEQYF
abundance: NA; v_gene: TRBV5-6; d_gene: NA; j_gene: TRBJ1-1; CDR3nt: TGTGCCAGCACCAAACAGGGAGGGGAGACTGAAGCTTTCTTT; CDR3aa: CASTKQGGETEAFF
abundance: NA; v_gene: TRBV9; d_gene: TRBD1; j_gene: TRBJ1-1; CDR3nt: TGTGCCAGCAGCGTAGAAGGCAGGGGGACTGAAGCTTTCTTT; CDR3aa: CASSVEGRGTEAFF
abundance: NA; v_gene: TRBV5-1; d_gene: TRBD2; j_gene: TRBJ2-1; CDR3nt: TGCGCCAGCAGCTTGGCCAAGCTAGCGGGGCAATCCTACAATGAGCAGTTCTTC; CDR3aa: CASSLAKLAGQSYNEQFF
abundance: NA; v_gene: TRBV2; d_gene: TRBD1; j_gene: TRBJ2-2; CDR3nt: TGTGCCAGCCTACGGGACAGGAACACCGGGGAGCTGTTTTTT; CDR3aa: CASLRDRNTGELFF